Each of the 18 T cell receptor beta chains below was sequenced from the same sample in a study of cytomegalovirus exposure and HLA in healthy donors. The PCR employed 60 Vbeta primers together with 13 Jbeta primers. Some clones are missing from TCRdb's copy, which holds only in-frame ones; the method was immunoSEQ multiplex PCR. The sample yields about 140,000 clones, roughly four fifths seen once. The sequencing input was PBMCs. These receptors originate from a man aged 18 to 29 in good health and CMV-seropositive.

The gene calls are TRBV10-3 and TRBJ2-7; D is uncertain. This CDR3 has 13 amino acids. In germline, CDR1 is ENHRY, CDR2 SYGVKD. V was clipped by 3 bases and J by 4 bases, with 10 bases between them. CDR3 sequence (DNA): TGTGCCATCAGTGATCGCGAGAGGTACGAGCAGTACTTC. Translated: CAISDRERYEQYF.

This clone was counted a single time. The V and J genes are TRBV2 and TRBJ2-7; no firm D call. V was clipped by 4 bases and J by 3 bases, with 10 bases between them. Germline assignment: CDR1 SNHLY and CDR2 FYNNEI. This CDR3 is 13 amino acids long. The CDR3: CASSVVRSYEQYF. DNA of the CDR3: TGTGCCAGCAGTGTTGTCAGAAGCTACGAGCAGTACTTC.

The chain has TRBV2 and TRBJ1-3; D is possibly TRBD1 (5 bases). The CDR3 length is 15 residues. Per germline, CDR1 SNHLY and CDR2 FYNNEI. V dropped 7 bases and J dropped 1 base, with 14 bases sitting between them. The CDR3 spells CASIAGGGSGNTIYF. In DNA, the CDR3 is TGTGCCAGCATAGCAGGCGGGGGGTCTGGAAACACCATATATTTT.

V and J are TRBV27 and TRBJ2-7; possible D gene TRBD1, 6 bases. This CDR3 comprises 15 residues. Trimming took off 3 bases at V and 0 bases at J, with 12 bases between the two ends. CDR1 is MNHEY and CDR2 is SMNVEV in the germline V gene (reference sequence). The CDR3 sequence: CASSLTGLTSYEQYF. DNA of the CDR3: TGTGCCAGCAGTTTGACAGGTTTGACCTCCTACGAGCAGTACTTC.

The chain has TRBV28 and TRBJ1-5; D not certain. CDR3 size: 13 residues. Germline V gene data show CDR1 as MDHEN and CDR2 as SYDVKM. The V and J ends lost 8 bases and 6 bases respectively, with 14 bases between them. The CDR3 coding sequence is TGTGCCAGCCTAGGGAGGGAGGCTCAGCCCCAGCATTTT. Its protein is CASLGREAQPQHF. The full variable domain, in which reference TRBV28 and TRBJ1-5 provide the parts outside the CDR3, is DVKVTQSSRYLVKRTGEKVFLECVQDMDHENMFWYRQDPGLGLRLIYFSYDVKMKEKGDIPEGYSVSREKKERFSLILESASTNQTSMYLCASLGREAQPQHFGDGTRLSIL.

The chain couples TRBV27 to TRBJ1-1; 9 positions agree with TRBD1. The CDR3 extends over 15 amino acids. V was clipped by 5 bases and J by 7 bases; unmatched bases: 11. The germline V gene encodes CDR1 MNHEY and CDR2 SMNVEV (reference sequence). In DNA, the CDR3 is TGTGCCAGCAGTCTAGCTAAGGGACAGGGTTGTGAAGCTTTCTTT. This translates into CASSLAKGQGCEAFF.

The genes are TRBV5-4 and TRBJ2-7; tentative D call: TRBD1 (5 bases). The CDR3 is 14 residues long. The germline gives CDR1 SGHNT, CDR2 YYREEE (reference sequence). V shed 4 bases and J shed 0 bases, with 11 bases lying between them. The CDR3 nucleotides read TGTGCCAGCAGCGTCAGGGCCAACTCCTACGAGCAGTACTTC. Protein product: CASSVRANSYEQYF.

The chain carries TRBV11-2 and TRBJ1-2; D perhaps matches TRBD1 (5 bases). The CDR3 runs 15 residues. Between the trimmed V and J ends, which lost 0 bases and 3 bases, there was a span of 11 bases. Looked up from germline, CDR1 is SGHAT and CDR2 is FQNNGV. The CDR3 sequence is CASSLDLWDYYGYTF. As DNA, the CDR3 is TGTGCCAGCAGCTTAGATCTGTGGGACTACTATGGCTACACCTTC.

In DNA, the CDR3 is TGTGCCAGTCTAGCGGGACTGACAGATACGCAGTATTTT. This translates into CASLAGLTDTQYF. The chain joins TRBV25-1 to TRBJ2-3; 9 bases are shared with TRBD2. The germline gives CDR1 MGHDK, CDR2 SYGVNS. V dropped 9 bases and J dropped 3; count of bases not matched to a gene: 4. CDR3 length equals 13 residues.

The chain couples TRBV5-1 to TRBJ2-2; 7 bases line up with TRBD1. J gave up 5 bases and V 4 bases, and 14 bases lay outside the gene matches. CDR1 SGHRS and CDR2 YFSETQ come from the germline V gene. This CDR3 spans 17 amino acids. CDR3: CASSPGSGGVDTGELFF. The CDR3 DNA reads as TGCGCCAGCAGCCCGGGCTCAGGGGGTGTTGATACCGGGGAGCTGTTTTTT.

This rearrangement joins TRBV5-1 to TRBJ2-5, with D perhaps matching TRBD2 (5 bases). The DNA end lines up better with TRBJ2-7; the J call may be wrong. Germline CDR1 and CDR2: SGHRS and YFSETQ. CDR3 length: 14 residues. The CDR3 here is CASRRLGISAEQYF. The CDR3 nucleotides read TGCGCCAGCCGCCGGCTCGGGATCTCCGCCGAGCAGTACTTC.

This clone occurred once. The chain carries TRBV7-2 and TRBJ2-2, with 9 bases matching TRBD2. V was pared by 5 bases and J by 8 bases, with 9 bases of the junction left unmatched. Germline V lookup: CDR1 SGHTA, CDR2 FQGNSA. The CDR3 totals 15 residues. The CDR3 spells CASSLIAGDVGELFF. CDR3 DNA: TGTGCCAGCAGCCTCATAGCGGGAGATGTAGGGGAGCTGTTTTTT.

The CDR3 loop reads CASSPRGGTGHEQYF. The CDR3 nucleotides read TGTGCCAGCAGCCCCAGAGGAGGGACAGGCCACGAGCAGTACTTC. The rearrangement uses TRBV9 and TRBJ2-7, with 8 bases fitting TRBD1. The CDR3 is 15 residues long. V dropped 4 bases and J dropped 5; count of bases not matched to a gene: 11. CDR1 SGDLS and CDR2 YYNGEE come from the germline V gene.

The V call is TRBV14, the J call TRBJ1-1, with 8 bases lining up with TRBD1. The trim removed 3 bases at V and 3 bases at J, leaving 12 bases unmatched. CDR3 length equals 17 residues. In germline, CDR1 is SGHDN, CDR2 FVKESK. In DNA form, the CDR3 reads TGTGCCAGCAGCCACCAGGACAGGGCGGTTCCCGACACTGAAGCTTTCTTT. Translation gives CASSHQDRAVPDTEAFF.

Concerning this clone itself: Other DNA sequences from this sample encode an identical CDR3 as well. The chain couples TRBV19 to TRBJ1-5, with a weak D call TRBD1 (5 bases). The CDR3 runs to 13 residues. Germline V gene sequence: CDR1 LNHDA, CDR2 SQIVND (reference sequence). Trimming took 5 bases from V and 3 from J, leaving 8 bases between them. CDR3 sequence (DNA): TGTGCCAGTAGTTCAGGGTTCAATCAGCCCCAGCATTTT. Translation gives CASSSGFNQPQHF.

This clone was found once. The chain carries TRBV12-5 and TRBJ1-1; no clear D gene. The CDR3 has 13 residues. Germline V gene sequence: CDR1 LGHNT, CDR2 FRNRAP. Trimming removed 4 bases from V and 4 bases from J, with 10 bases in between. Here the CDR3 reads CASGSDRSTEAFF. The CDR3 nucleotides read TGTGCTAGTGGTTCCGACCGGAGCACTGAAGCTTTCTTT.

This rearrangement joins TRBV27 to TRBJ1-5; 11 bases are shared with TRBD1. The CDR3 sequence is 17 residues long. V lost 4 bases and J lost 1; bases outside the gene matches: 6. The germline gives CDR1 MNHEY, CDR2 SMNVEV (reference sequence). The CDR3 sequence: CASSSPGTGGSNQPQHF. CDR3 nucleotide sequence: TGTGCCAGCAGTTCCCCCGGGACAGGGGGAAGCAATCAGCCCCAGCATTTT.

The chain recombines TRBV11-3 with TRBJ1-1, with D possibly TRBD1 on 5 matching bases. Trimming stripped 4 bases from V and 2 bases from J, with 8 bases between. The CDR3 is 13 amino acids. CDR1 and CDR2 from the germline V gene are SGHNT and YENEEA. The CDR3 sequence is CASSYRKNTEAFF. The CDR3, as DNA: TGTGCCAGCAGCTACAGGAAAAACACTGAAGCTTTCTTT. Combining the CDR3 with reference TRBV11-3 and TRBJ1-1 gives the whole variable domain EAGVVQSPRYKIIEKKQPVAFWCNPISGHNTLYWYLQNLGQGPELLIRYENEEAVDDSQLPKDRFSAERLKGVDSTLKIQPAELGDSAVYLCASSYRKNTEAFFGQGTRLTVV.